This T cell receptor (beta chain) came from a study of spatial heterogeneity in lung cancer. In TCRdb, the 5' RACE reads were re-called with MiXCR into one record per CDR3 protein. The top ten clones hold roughly 80% of a sample with roughly 7,000 distinct CDR3 sequences, 6.5% to 8.5% of them seen once. Stated time point: sample taken at primary tumor resection. Unsorted samples of tumor, nontumor lung or frozen PBMC had their whole RNA sequenced. This clonotype was detected ten times or more. The library was prepared for alpha chains; this beta chain is a stray read, so its frequency means little. The CDR3 consists of 16 residues. The germline V gene encodes CDR1 MGHRA and CDR2 YSYEKL. Between the trimmed V and J ends, which lost 1 base and 0 bases, there was a span of 9 bases.

V usage is TRBV4-1 and J usage is TRBJ2-2; perhaps TRBD1 as D (6 bases). The receptor's source is a male donor with early-stage non-small cell lung cancer. Sequenced material: PBMCs, taken at surgery. CDR3 region: CASSQGSGANTGELFF. CDR3 DNA: TGCGCCAGCAGCCAAGGCTCAGGGGCGAACACCGGGGAGCTGTTTTTT.